Included here is one T cell receptor (beta chain) sequence, with context. The antigen remains undetermined. Unmatched junction bases numbered 4, after V lost 4 bases and J lost 8 bases. The CDR3 length is 13 residues. Germline-derived CDR1 and CDR2 are SGHTA and FQGNSA. The data derive from a study of T cell repertoires in cytomegalovirus infection. TCRdb independently ran MiXCR on the reads; one entry per CDR3 protein. The profile shows 360,000 or so distinct CDR3 sequences, just under 35% of them singletons. V gene TRBV7-2 combines with J gene TRBJ2-1; 8 bases line up with TRBD2. The TCR originated in a human donor in good health (CMV status not recorded). Some clones in this sample may be carry-over from other donors' samples. The material was cultured PBMCs, obtained from culture after CMV antigen stimulation. The CDR3 bases are TGTGCCAGCAGCTCCAGCGGGGGATATGAGCAGTTCTTC. Translating it yields CASSSSGGYEQFF.